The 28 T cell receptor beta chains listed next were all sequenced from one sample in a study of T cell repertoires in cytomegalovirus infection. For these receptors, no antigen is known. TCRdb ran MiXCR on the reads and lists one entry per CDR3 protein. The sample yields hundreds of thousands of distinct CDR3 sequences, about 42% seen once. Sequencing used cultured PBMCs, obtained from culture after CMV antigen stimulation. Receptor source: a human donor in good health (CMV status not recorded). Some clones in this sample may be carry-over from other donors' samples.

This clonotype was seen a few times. Written as DNA, the CDR3 is TGTGCCAGCTCACCCGACCAGGGAGTCGCCCCTGAAAAACTGTTTTTT. Residues: CASSPDQGVAPEKLFF. V is TRBV18 and J is TRBJ1-4, with D perhaps matching TRBD1 (5 bases). This CDR3 has 16 residues. Germline CDR1 and CDR2: KGHSH and LQKENI. V lost 3 bases and J lost 7, with 18 bases in between.

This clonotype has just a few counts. This chain's CDR3 is CASSYLQGTEAFF. The CDR3 coding sequence is TGTGCCAGCAGCTATTTACAGGGAACTGAAGCTTTCTTT. The chain joins TRBV7-8 to TRBJ1-1, with D perhaps matching TRBD1 (6 bases). Germline CDR1 SGHVS, CDR2 FQNEAQ. The V end lost 4 bases, the J end lost 5 bases, and 11 bases lay between the germline ends. The CDR3 is 13 amino acids.

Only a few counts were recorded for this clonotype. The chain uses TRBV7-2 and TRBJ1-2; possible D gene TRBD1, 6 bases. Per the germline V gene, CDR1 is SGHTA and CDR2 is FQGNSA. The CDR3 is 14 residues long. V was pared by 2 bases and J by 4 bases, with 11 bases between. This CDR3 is CASSLIGTTYGYTF. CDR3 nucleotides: TGTGCCAGCAGCTTAATCGGGACAACCTATGGCTACACCTTC. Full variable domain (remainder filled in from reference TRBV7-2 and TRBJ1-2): GAGVSQSPSNKVTEKGKDVELRCDPISGHTALYWYRQSLGQGLEFLIYFQGNSAPDKSGLPSDRFSAERTGGSVSTLTIQRTQQEDSAVYLCASSLIGTTYGYTFGSGTRLTVV.

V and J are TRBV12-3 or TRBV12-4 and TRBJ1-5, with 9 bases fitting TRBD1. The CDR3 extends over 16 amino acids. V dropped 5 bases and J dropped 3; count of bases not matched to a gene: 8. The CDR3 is CASSPSTGGTNQPQHF. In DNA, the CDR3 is TGTGCCAGCAGTCCTTCGACAGGGGGGACCAATCAGCCCCAGCATTTT.

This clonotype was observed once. CDR3 region: CASSPDRVGSNQPQHF. CDR3 bases: TGTGCCAGCAGCCCGGACAGGGTCGGCAGCAATCAGCCCCAGCATTTT. This chain uses TRBV7-4 with TRBJ1-5; 8 bases line up with TRBD1. This CDR3 comprises 16 residues. V lost 5 bases and J lost 1; bases outside the gene matches: 7. Germline-derived CDR1 and CDR2 are SGHVT and SQSDAQ. The whole variable domain, filled in from reference TRBV7-4 and TRBJ1-5, reads GAGVSQSPRYKVAKRGRDVALRCDSISGHVTLYWYRQTLGQGSEVLTYSQSDAQRDKSGRPSGRFSAERPERSVSTLKIQRTEQGDSAVYLCASSPDRVGSNQPQHFGDGTRLSIL.

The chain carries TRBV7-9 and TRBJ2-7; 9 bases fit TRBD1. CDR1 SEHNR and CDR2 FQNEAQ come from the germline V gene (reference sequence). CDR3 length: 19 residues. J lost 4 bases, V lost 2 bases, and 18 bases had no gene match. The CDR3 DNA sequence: TGTGCCAGCAGCTTAAATGGCGCGGGACAGGGCTTTCCAAGGTACGAGCAGTACTTC. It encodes CASSLNGAGQGFPRYEQYF.

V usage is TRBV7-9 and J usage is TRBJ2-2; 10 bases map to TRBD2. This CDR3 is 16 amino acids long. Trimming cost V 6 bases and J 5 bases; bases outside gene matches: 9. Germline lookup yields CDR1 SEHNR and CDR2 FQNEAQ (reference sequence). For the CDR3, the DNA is TGTGCCAGCAGTTCCCTAGCGGGAGCGGGGACCGGGGAGCTGTTTTTT. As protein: CASSSLAGAGTGELFF.

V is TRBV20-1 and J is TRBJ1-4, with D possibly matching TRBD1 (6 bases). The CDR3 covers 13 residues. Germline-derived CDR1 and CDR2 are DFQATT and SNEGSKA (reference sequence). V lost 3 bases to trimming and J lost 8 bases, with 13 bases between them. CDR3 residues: CSARGQGTEKLFF. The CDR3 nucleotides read TGCAGTGCTAGGGGGCAGGGGACCGAAAAACTGTTTTTT.

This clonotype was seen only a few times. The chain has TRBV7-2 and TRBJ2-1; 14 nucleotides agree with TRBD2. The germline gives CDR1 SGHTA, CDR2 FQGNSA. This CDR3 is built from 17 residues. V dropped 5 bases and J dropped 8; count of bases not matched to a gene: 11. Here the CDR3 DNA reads TGTGCCAGCAGCCCTGGGACTAGCGGGAGATATTTGTATGAGCAGTTCTTC. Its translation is CASSPGTSGRYLYEQFF.

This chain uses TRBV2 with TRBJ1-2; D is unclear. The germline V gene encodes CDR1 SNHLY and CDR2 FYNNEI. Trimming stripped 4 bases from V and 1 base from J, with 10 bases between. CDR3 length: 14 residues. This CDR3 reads CASSGAGRNYGYTF. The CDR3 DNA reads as TGTGCCAGCAGTGGCGCAGGCCGTAACTATGGCTACACCTTC.

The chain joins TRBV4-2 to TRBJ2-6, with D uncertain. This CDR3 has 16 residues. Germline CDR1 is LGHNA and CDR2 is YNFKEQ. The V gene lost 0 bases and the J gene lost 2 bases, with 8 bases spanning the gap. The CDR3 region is CASSQDRNAGANVLTF. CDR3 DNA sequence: TGTGCCAGCAGCCAAGACAGGAACGCTGGGGCCAACGTCCTGACTTTC.

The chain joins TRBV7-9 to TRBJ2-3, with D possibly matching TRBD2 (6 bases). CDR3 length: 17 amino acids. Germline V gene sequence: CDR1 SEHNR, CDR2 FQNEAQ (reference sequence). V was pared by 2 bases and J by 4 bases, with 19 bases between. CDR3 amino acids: CASSLYHGGVGADTQYF. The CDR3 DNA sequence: TGTGCCAGCAGCTTATATCACGGGGGAGTGGGGGCAGATACGCAGTATTTT. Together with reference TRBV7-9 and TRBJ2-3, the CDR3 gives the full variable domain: DTGVSQNPRHKITKRGQNVTFRCDPISEHNRLYWYRQTLGQGPEFLTYFQNEAQLEKSRLLSDRFSAERPKGSFSTLEIQRTEQGDSAMYLCASSLYHGGVGADTQYFGPGTRLTVL.

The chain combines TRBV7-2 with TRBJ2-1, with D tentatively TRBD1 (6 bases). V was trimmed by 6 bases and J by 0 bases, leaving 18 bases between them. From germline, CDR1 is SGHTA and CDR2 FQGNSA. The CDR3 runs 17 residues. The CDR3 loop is CASSKTGTTVSYNEQFF. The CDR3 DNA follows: TGTGCCAGCAGTAAAACCGGGACAACTGTCTCCTACAATGAGCAGTTCTTC.

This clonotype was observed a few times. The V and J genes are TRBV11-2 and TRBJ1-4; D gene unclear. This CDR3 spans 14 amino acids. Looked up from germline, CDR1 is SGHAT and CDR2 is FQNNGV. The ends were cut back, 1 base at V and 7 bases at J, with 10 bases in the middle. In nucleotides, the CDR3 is TGTGCCAGCAGCTTAGGGAATAGGGCTGAAAAACTGTTTTTT. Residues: CASSLGNRAEKLFF.

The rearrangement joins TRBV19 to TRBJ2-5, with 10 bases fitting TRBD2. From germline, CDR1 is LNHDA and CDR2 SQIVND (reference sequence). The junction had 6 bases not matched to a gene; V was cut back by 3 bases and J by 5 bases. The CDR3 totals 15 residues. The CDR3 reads CASSISGGRLETQYF. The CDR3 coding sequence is TGTGCCAGTAGTATTAGCGGGGGGCGCTTGGAGACCCAGTACTTC.

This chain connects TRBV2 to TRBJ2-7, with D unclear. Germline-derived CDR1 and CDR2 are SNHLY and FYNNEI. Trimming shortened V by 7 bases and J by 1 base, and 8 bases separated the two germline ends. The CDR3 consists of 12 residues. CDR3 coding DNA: TGTGCCAGCAAAGGCAGTTCCTACGAGCAGTACTTC. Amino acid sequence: CASKGSSYEQYF.

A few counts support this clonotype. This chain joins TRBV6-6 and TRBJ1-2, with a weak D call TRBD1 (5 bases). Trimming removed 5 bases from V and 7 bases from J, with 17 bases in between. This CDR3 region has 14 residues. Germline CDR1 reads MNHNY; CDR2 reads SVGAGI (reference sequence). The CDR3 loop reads CASSLGGEYSGYTF. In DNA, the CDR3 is TGTGCCAGCAGTCTGGGAGGGGAATATAGTGGCTACACCTTC.

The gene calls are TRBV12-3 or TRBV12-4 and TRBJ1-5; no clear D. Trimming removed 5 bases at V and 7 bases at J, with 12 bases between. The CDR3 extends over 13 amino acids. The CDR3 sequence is CASSPSELQPQHF. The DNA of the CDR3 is TGTGCCAGCAGTCCTTCAGAACTGCAGCCCCAGCATTTT.

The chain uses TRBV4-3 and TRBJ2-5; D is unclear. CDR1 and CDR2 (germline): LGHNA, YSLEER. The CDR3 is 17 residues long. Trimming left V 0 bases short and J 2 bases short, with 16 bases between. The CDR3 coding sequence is TGCGCCAGCAGCCAAGATCGAGGCCCCGGATCTCAAGAGACCCAGTACTTC. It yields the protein CASSQDRGPGSQETQYF.

Written as DNA, the CDR3 is TGTGCCAGCAGCTTAGTAGGCGAGAGGGCCTCCGAGCAGTACTTC. It specifies CASSLVGERASEQYF. V usage is TRBV7-2 and J usage is TRBJ2-7; a possible D gene is TRBD2 (5 bases). V gave up 1 base and J gave up 6 bases, with 16 bases separating them. Germline loops: CDR1 SGHTA, CDR2 FQGNSA. The CDR3 is 15 residues long. Full variable domain (rest looked up from reference TRBV7-2 and TRBJ2-7): GAGVSQSPSNKVTEKGKDVELRCDPISGHTALYWYRQSLGQGLEFLIYFQGNSAPDKSGLPSDRFSAERTGGSVSTLTIQRTQQEDSAVYLCASSLVGERASEQYFGPGTRLTVT.

The DNA of the CDR3 is TGTGCCAGCAGCCCCTGGGAGCGGGAGGGCCTTTTCATGGACTACAATGAGCAGTTCTTC. The encoded protein is CASSPWEREGLFMDYNEQFF. The chain carries TRBV6-8 and TRBJ2-1; TRBD2 matches at 10 bases. Germline loops: CDR1 MNHGY, CDR2 SAAAGT. The J segment lost 3 bases and the V segment lost 6 bases, leaving 20 bases of the junction unmatched. The CDR3 has 20 residues.

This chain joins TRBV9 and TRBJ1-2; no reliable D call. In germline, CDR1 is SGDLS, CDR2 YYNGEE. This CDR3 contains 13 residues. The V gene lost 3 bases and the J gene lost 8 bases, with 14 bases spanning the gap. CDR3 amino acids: CASSALVPHGYTF. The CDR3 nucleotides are TGTGCCAGCAGCGCCCTTGTCCCGCACGGCTACACCTTC.

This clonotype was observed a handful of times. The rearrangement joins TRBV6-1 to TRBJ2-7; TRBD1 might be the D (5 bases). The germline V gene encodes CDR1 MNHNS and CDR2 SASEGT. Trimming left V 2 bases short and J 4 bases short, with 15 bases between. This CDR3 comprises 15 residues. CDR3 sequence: CASSERQFPSYEQYF. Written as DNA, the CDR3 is TGTGCCAGCAGTGAAAGACAGTTCCCGTCGTACGAGCAGTACTTC.

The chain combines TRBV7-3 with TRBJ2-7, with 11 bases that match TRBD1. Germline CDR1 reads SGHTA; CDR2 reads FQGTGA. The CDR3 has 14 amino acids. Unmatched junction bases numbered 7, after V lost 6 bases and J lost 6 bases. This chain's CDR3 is CASSPGTGGREQYF. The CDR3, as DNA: TGTGCCAGCAGTCCCGGGACAGGGGGTCGCGAGCAGTACTTC.

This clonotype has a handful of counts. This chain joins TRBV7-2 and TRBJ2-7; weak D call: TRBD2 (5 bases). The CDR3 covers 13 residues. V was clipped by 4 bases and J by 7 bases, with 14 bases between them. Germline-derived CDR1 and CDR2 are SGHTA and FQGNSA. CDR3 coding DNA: TGTGCCAGCAGCTGGGGAGAAGGAGGAGAGCAGTACTTC. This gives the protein CASSWGEGGEQYF.

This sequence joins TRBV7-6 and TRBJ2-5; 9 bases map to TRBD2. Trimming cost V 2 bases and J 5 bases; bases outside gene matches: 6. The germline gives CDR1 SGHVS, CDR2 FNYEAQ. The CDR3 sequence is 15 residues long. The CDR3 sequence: CASSLNAGGPETQYF. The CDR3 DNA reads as TGTGCCAGCAGCTTAAATGCGGGAGGGCCGGAGACCCAGTACTTC.

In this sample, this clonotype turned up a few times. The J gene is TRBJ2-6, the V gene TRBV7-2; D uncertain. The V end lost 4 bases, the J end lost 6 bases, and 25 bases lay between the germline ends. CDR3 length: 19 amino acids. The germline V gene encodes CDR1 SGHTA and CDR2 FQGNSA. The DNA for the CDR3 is TGTGCCAGCAGCTCGACCTACCCCGAACTCTCCTCCGAGGCCAACGTCCTGACTTTC. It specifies CASSSTYPELSSEANVLTF.

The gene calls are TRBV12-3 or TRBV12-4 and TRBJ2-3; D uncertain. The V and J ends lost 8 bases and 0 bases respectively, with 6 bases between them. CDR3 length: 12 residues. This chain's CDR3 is CASSDSTDTQYF. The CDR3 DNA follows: TGTGCCAGCTCCGACAGCACAGATACGCAGTATTTT.